A selection of T cell receptor beta chains follows, all from one sample in a study of T cell responses to AZD1222 COVID-19 vaccine. Only in-frame clones appear in the TCRdb table, and some are missing; sequencing was by immunoSEQ multiplex PCR. The sample consists of around 120,000 clones, 70% to 90% of them appearing once. The material sequenced was peripheral blood, taken on day 0 of AZD1222 vaccination. The receptors here all came from an adult in good health. The CDR3 runs from the conserved cysteine through the conserved F or W. A D gene is named only where the DNA matches it firmly. Part of the rows lack a size; the others show once, few, many or a class for expanded clones.

d_call,clone_size,j_call,v_call,cdr3_length,cdr3_nt,cdr3_aa
-,once,TRBJ2-3,TRBV7-3,15,TGTGCCAGCAGCCCAACCCCTGGTGGCACAGATACGCAGTATTTT,CASSPTPGGTDTQYF
-,few,TRBJ1-5,TRBV6-2/TRBV6-3,15,TGTGCCAGCAGTTATAAACCGCAGGGCAATCAGCCCCAGCATTTT,CASSYKPQGNQPQHF
-,-,TRBJ2-3,TRBV23-1,14,TGCGCCAGCAGTCAATCGGCTGCCACAGATACGCAGTATTTT,CASSQSAATDTQYF
-,-,TRBJ1-6,TRBV7-9,15,TGTGCCAGCAGCAAGGATAGCTTGAGTAATTCACCCCTCCACTTT,CASSKDSLSNSPLHF
-,-,TRBJ2-7,TRBV7-2,14,TGTGCCAGCAGCTCCCCGGGGGTGACCTACGAGCAGTACTTC,CASSSPGVTYEQYF
TRBD1,-,TRBJ1-4,TRBV6-4,14,TGTGCCAGCAGTGACGTGACAGGGTTGGAAAAACTGTTTTTT,CASSDVTGLEKLFF
-,-,TRBJ1-1,TRBV6-5,13,TGTGCCAGCAGCGCAACCCGGGACACTGAAGCTTTCTTT,CASSATRDTEAFF
TRBD1,-,TRBJ2-5,TRBV30,16,TGTGCCTGGAGTGTTGGACGGGACAGGCGGGGAGAGACCCAGTACTTC,CAWSVGRDRRGETQYF
-,-,TRBJ2-7,TRBV21-1,10,TGTGCCCGGGCCAGATACGAGCAGTACTTC,CARARYEQYF
-,-,TRBJ2-2,TRBV19,16,TGTGCCAGTACAATCCTCGGGGGGCAGAACACCGGGGAGCTGTTTTTT,CASTILGGQNTGELFF
TRBD1,-,TRBJ2-1,TRBV2,15,TGTGCCAGCAGTGGCAACAGGGGTGGCGAAAATGAGCAGTTCTTC,CASSGNRGGENEQFF
TRBD2,-,TRBJ2-7,TRBV19,14,TGTGCCAGTAGTGTGTCGGGAGGAACCTACGAGCAGTACTTC,CASSVSGGTYEQYF
-,many,TRBJ2-2,TRBV12-3/TRBV12-4,13,TGTGCCAGCAGCGAGCAGGGGCCCGGGGAGCTGTTTTTT,CASSEQGPGELFF
TRBD1,few,TRBJ2-1,TRBV4-2,18,TGTGCCAGCGGAGGACAGGGACAAGGAAGGAGCTCCTACAATGAGCAGTTCTTC,CASGGQGQGRSSYNEQFF
-,-,TRBJ1-2,TRBV5-6,14,TGTGCCAGCAGCCCGCTGGACGGGGGAGGCGGCTACACCTTC,CASSPLDGGGGYTF
TRBD1,-,TRBJ1-4,TRBV28,14,TGTGCCAGCACCCTGACAGGGATGAATGAAAAACTGTTTTTT,CASTLTGMNEKLFF
TRBD1,-,TRBJ2-1,TRBV27,15,TGTGCCAGCAGTTTAAGGGGACAGCTCTACAATGAGCAGTTCTTC,CASSLRGQLYNEQFF
-,once,TRBJ2-2,TRBV5-1,18,TGCGCCAGCAGCCGAAGATCAAAGGGTGGCGGGGAGGCTGGGGAGCTGTTTTTT,CASSRRSKGGGEAGELFF
TRBD1,-,TRBJ2-1,TRBV6-2/TRBV6-3,17,TGTGCCAGCAGTTACCCCCTGGGGGGACAGGGGACCAATGAGCAGTTCTTC,CASSYPLGGQGTNEQFF
-,-,TRBJ2-7,TRBV2,13,TGTGCCAGCAGTGAGCCCTTCCACTACGAGCAGTACTTC,CASSEPFHYEQYF
TRBD1,-,TRBJ2-2,TRBV4-3,17,TGCGCCAGCAGCCAAGCTCCCCCGGGACAGGGGACCGGGGAGCTGTTTTTT,CASSQAPPGQGTGELFF
-,-,TRBJ1-5,TRBV30,12,TGTGCCTGGAGAGAGGGCAATCAGCCCCAGCATTTT,CAWREGNQPQHF
-,-,TRBJ1-5,TRBV4-2,16,TGTGCCAGCAGCCAAGACGTTCAGGTCAACAATCAGCCCCAGCATTTT,CASSQDVQVNNQPQHF
-,-,TRBJ2-7,TRBV9,16,TGTGCCAGCAGCCAAACGGTGGCGGGAAACTCCTACGAGCAGTACTTC,CASSQTVAGNSYEQYF
-,-,TRBJ2-1,TRBV5-4,13,TGTGCCAGCAGCTTTACGTCAAACAATGAGCAGTTCTTC,CASSFTSNNEQFF
-,-,TRBJ2-1,TRBV5-1,15,TGCGCCAGCAGCTTGGCAGGATACTCCTACAATGAGCAGTTCTTC,CASSLAGYSYNEQFF
TRBD1,-,TRBJ2-1,TRBV3-1/TRBV3-2,15,TGTGCCAGCAGTGCACCGGGACAGGGGGCAAATGAGCAGTTCTTC,CASSAPGQGANEQFF
TRBD2,-,TRBJ2-3,TRBV2,15,TGTGCCAGCAGCCTACTAGCGGGAGGAATAGATACGCAGTATTTT,CASSLLAGGIDTQYF
-,-,TRBJ2-5,TRBV7-9,15,TGTGCCAGCAGCTTTCCGACCCCGAGCCAAGAGACCCAGTACTTC,CASSFPTPSQETQYF
TRBD1,-,TRBJ2-5,TRBV5-5,14,TGTGCCAGCAGCGTAGACAGGGGACAAGAGACCCAGTACTTC,CASSVDRGQETQYF
-,-,TRBJ2-3,TRBV5-6,15,TGTGCCAGCAGCTTGGCAGGGGGGGCACCAGATACGCAGTATTTT,CASSLAGGAPDTQYF
-,-,TRBJ2-1,TRBV29-1,14,TGCAGCGTCGGGTCTAGCGATCCATACAATGAGCAGTTCTTC,CSVGSSDPYNEQFF
-,-,TRBJ2-7,TRBV4-2,14,TGTGCCAGCAGTCAGGGGCGGGGCCTATACGAGCAGTACTTC,CASSQGRGLYEQYF
-,-,TRBJ2-3,TRBV5-1,14,TGCGCCAGCAGCACGGAACGGGGCACAGATACGCAGTATTTT,CASSTERGTDTQYF